These 19 T cell receptor beta chains were sequenced from one sample in a study of Ad26.COV2.S vaccination and SARS-CoV-2 variants. The treatment: around 19 received Ad26.COV2.S at low or high dose, single or two shots; 5 received placebo; per-sample allocation not given. It was on day 63 after the first vaccine or placebo injection that samples were taken. TCRdb's copy holds only in-frame clones and misses some; the assay was immunoSEQ multiplex PCR. The data hold roughly 400,000 clones, with less than 95% observed a single time. This sample comprised peripheral blood, obtained in a trial of Ad26.COV2.S vaccine versus placebo. The receptor set was obtained from a person aged 18 to 65 who received the Ad26.COV2.S COVID-19 vaccine or a placebo.

CDR3: CASNRDLQFF. DNA for the CDR3: TGTGCCAGCAATCGGGACTTGCAGTTCTTC. V usage is TRBV2 and J usage is TRBJ2-1, with a possible D match to TRBD2 (6 bases). The CDR3 loop spans 10 amino acids. V was trimmed by 7 bases and J by 12 bases, leaving 10 bases between them. Germline lookup yields CDR1 SNHLY and CDR2 FYNNEI.

The CDR3 sequence: CATSRGRSRISGNTIYF. For the CDR3, the DNA is TGTGCCACCAGCAGAGGAAGGTCTCGGATCTCTGGAAACACCATATATTTT. The chain is built from TRBV15 and TRBJ1-3; D uncertain. V lost 1 base and J lost 0, with 13 bases in between. In germline, CDR1 is LNHNV, CDR2 YYDKDF (reference sequence). The CDR3 runs to 17 residues.

V usage is TRBV27 and J usage is TRBJ1-5; D remains ambiguous. Germline CDR1 MNHEY, CDR2 SMNVEV (reference sequence). This CDR3 is 15 amino acids long. V shed 3 bases and J shed 1 base, with 10 bases lying between them. The CDR3, as DNA: TGTGCCAGCAGTTTCGATGGCCGGAGCAATCAGCCCCAGCATTTT. Protein: CASSFDGRSNQPQHF.

This rearrangement joins TRBV6-6 to TRBJ1-1, with 7 nucleotides matching TRBD1. V dropped 4 bases and J dropped 4; count of bases not matched to a gene: 9. Germline V CDR1 and CDR2: MNHNY, SVGAGI (reference sequence). CDR3 length: 15 amino acids. CDR3 residues: CASSFVRGPVTEAFF. CDR3 DNA sequence: TGTGCCAGCAGTTTTGTAAGGGGGCCGGTCACTGAAGCTTTCTTT.

The rearrangement uses TRBV28 and TRBJ2-3; 7 nucleotides match TRBD2. CDR1 is MDHEN and CDR2 is SYDVKM in the germline V gene. V lost 8 bases to trimming and J lost 1 base; unmatched junction nucleotides: 12. This CDR3 is built from 16 residues. DNA of the CDR3: TGTGCCAGCGGCCCGCCCGTCGGACTAGGCACAGATACGCAGTATTTT. Protein sequence: CASGPPVGLGTDTQYF.

The chain joins TRBV6-5 to TRBJ2-2; D perhaps matches TRBD1 (7 bases). V lost 2 bases and J lost 6, with 16 bases in between. Germline V gene data show CDR1 as MNHEY and CDR2 as SVGAGI. The CDR3 has 16 amino acids. The CDR3: CASSYQGGRLAGELFF. Written as DNA, the CDR3 is TGTGCCAGCAGTTACCAGGGGGGCCGCCTCGCCGGGGAGCTGTTTTTT.

The chain combines TRBV19 with TRBJ2-1; D unresolved. Deletions cut 5 bases from V and 7 bases from J, with 15 bases between. This CDR3 has 14 amino acids. Germline CDR1 and CDR2: LNHDA and SQIVND (reference sequence). The CDR3 region has the DNA TGTGCCAGTAGTTATAGTAGATCTGTGAATGAGCAGTTCTTC. Translation: CASSYSRSVNEQFF.

This clone was found a few times. The V gene is TRBV9, the J gene TRBJ2-7; the D gene is possibly TRBD2 (5 bases). V lost 1 base, J lost 2 bases, and 19 bases lay in between. Germline assignment: CDR1 SGDLS and CDR2 YYNGEE. The CDR3 runs 17 residues. In nucleotides, the CDR3 is TGTGCCAGCAGCGTAAATTCCGCGGGCGTCTACCCCTACGAGCAGTACTTC. It codes for CASSVNSAGVYPYEQYF.

V gene TRBV6-1 combines with J gene TRBJ2-6; no definite D call. Germline V gives CDR1 MNHNS, CDR2 SASEGT. The CDR3 contains 16 residues. V was trimmed by 0 bases and J by 0 bases, leaving 6 bases between them. The CDR3 protein is CASSEARLSGANVLTF. In nucleotides, the CDR3 is TGTGCCAGCAGTGAAGCGCGACTCTCTGGGGCCAACGTCCTGACTTTC.

CDR3 nucleotide sequence: TGTGCCAGCAGCTTCTTGGGGTGGGTCGGAGGGGGGTTCCAAGAGACCCAGTACTTC. Its translation is CASSFLGWVGGGFQETQYF. This rearrangement joins TRBV5-6 to TRBJ2-5, with D possibly called TRBD1 or TRBD2 (6 bases each). Germline values: CDR1 SGHDT, CDR2 YYEEEE. V lost 2 bases and J lost 1, with 24 bases in between. The length of the CDR3 is 19 residues.

A few counts support this clone. The chain employs TRBV28 and TRBJ1-2; possibly TRBD1 for D (6 bases). With 5 bases removed from V and 2 bases from J, the gap between germline ends came to 12 bases. This CDR3 is 14 amino acids long. The germline V gene encodes CDR1 MDHEN and CDR2 SYDVKM. DNA for the CDR3: TGTGCCAGCAGTCGACTCGACAGGAACTATGGCTACACCTTC. Amino acids: CASSRLDRNYGYTF.

This clone was detected only once. This rearrangement joins TRBV10-3 to TRBJ1-1; 11 nucleotides agree with TRBD1. The CDR3 has 16 residues. Per the germline V gene, CDR1 is ENHRY and CDR2 is SYGVKD. Trimming removed 8 bases from V and 5 bases from J; junction bases left unmatched: 13. The CDR3 is CAIARTGGIIGTEAFF. The CDR3 DNA reads as TGTGCCATCGCTAGGACAGGGGGCATAATAGGAACTGAAGCTTTCTTT.

The chain links TRBV6-1 to TRBJ1-2; D may be TRBD1 (6 bases). V lost 2 bases and J 8 bases, leaving 12 bases between the germline ends. Germline assignment: CDR1 MNHNS and CDR2 SASEGT. The CDR3 extends over 13 amino acids. The CDR3 DNA sequence: TGTGCCAGCAGTGAACCGGGACATCAGGGCTACACCTTC. This codes for CASSEPGHQGYTF.

This chain links TRBV7-9 with TRBJ1-3; D not resolved. This CDR3 comprises 13 residues. Looked up from germline, CDR1 is SEHNR and CDR2 is FQNEAQ (reference sequence). The V and J ends lost 10 bases and 1 base respectively, with 11 bases between them. The chain's CDR3 is CATPGDSGNTIYF. DNA of the CDR3: TGTGCCACCCCCGGGGATTCTGGAAACACCATATATTTT.

This chain's CDR3 is CATSPIGQGNHEQYF. The CDR3 DNA sequence: TGTGCCACCAGCCCCATCGGACAGGGCAACCACGAGCAGTACTTC. This chain connects TRBV15 to TRBJ2-7; TRBD1 matches at 8 bases. This CDR3 is built from 15 residues. Germline V gene lookup returns CDR1 LNHNV and CDR2 YYDKDF (reference sequence). V shed 5 bases and J 5 bases; nucleotides not matched to a gene: 11. The whole variable domain, remainder taken from reference TRBV15 and TRBJ2-7, is DAMVIQNPRYQVTQFGKPVTLSCSQTLNHNVMYWYQQKSSQAPKLLFHYYDKDFNNEADTPDNFQSRRPNTSFCFLDIRSPGLGDTAMYLCATSPIGQGNHEQYFGPGTRLTVT.

This clone was picked up one time. The chain recombines TRBV5-4 with TRBJ2-6, with a weak D call TRBD1 (5 bases). The CDR3 is made up of 16 amino acids. CDR1 and CDR2 (germline): SGHNT, YYREEE (reference sequence). V lost 5 bases to trimming and J lost 2 bases, with 14 bases between them. The CDR3 DNA sequence: TGTGCCAGCAGTCCCGCCACGACAGCTGGGGCCAACGTCCTGACTTTC. It translates to CASSPATTAGANVLTF.

Note on this clone: Other nucleotide sequences from this sample produce the same CDR3. V and J are TRBV12-3 or TRBV12-4 and TRBJ2-5; tentative D call: TRBD2 (5 bases). Trimming removed 3 bases from V and 4 bases from J, with 9 bases in between. CDR3 size: 13 residues. The CDR3 bases are TGTGCCAGCAGTTTGGGCGGGCTAGAGACCCAGTACTTC. As protein: CASSLGGLETQYF.

The J gene is TRBJ2-1, the V gene TRBV24-1; 12 nucleotides align to TRBD2. The junction had 5 bases not matched to a gene; V was cut back by 4 bases and J by 8 bases. CDR3 length equals 15 residues. CDR1 KGHDR and CDR2 SFDVKD come from the germline V gene. The CDR3 DNA is TGTGCCACCAGTGAAACTAGCGGGAGGTTCTATGAGCAGTTCTTC. It codes for CATSETSGRFYEQFF.

CDR3 DNA: TGTGCCAGCAGTGCCGGACAGGGGGCCGGCTACGAGCAGTACTTC. It encodes CASSAGQGAGYEQYF. This chain joins TRBV2 and TRBJ2-7, with 11 bases lining up with TRBD1. Germline values: CDR1 SNHLY, CDR2 FYNNEI. This CDR3 is 15 amino acids long. J lost 3 bases, V lost 4 bases, and 5 bases had no gene match.